These 26 T cell receptor beta chains were all obtained from the same sample, sequenced in a study of beta chain features in type 1 diabetes. Study-level findings and limits: People with Type 1 diabetes carried modestly yet significantly shorter TCRB CDR3s in all four CD4+ subsets.

Expressed TCRB transcripts were sequenced, since all the RNA that had been isolated was reverse transcribed. Libraries were prepared by immunoSEQ multiplex PCR; TCRdb keeps only in-frame clonotypes and omits some of them. In the table there are over 650,000 clones, roughly 13% of which are singletons. Antigens of these TCRs are unknown. Sample: naive CD4+ T cells from blood. Source of these receptors: a man between 18 and 29 years old with type 1 diabetes.

The chain couples TRBV9 to TRBJ2-1; D gene uncertain. This CDR3 is built from 15 residues. V was trimmed by 0 bases and J by 4 bases, leaving 11 bases between them. The germline gives CDR1 SGDLS, CDR2 YYNGEE. The CDR3 here is CASSVDGYPYNEQFF. The CDR3 DNA sequence: TGTGCCAGCAGCGTAGATGGCTACCCTTACAATGAGCAGTTCTTC. The full variable domain, in which reference TRBV9 and TRBJ2-1 provide the parts outside the CDR3, is DSGVTQTPKHLITATGQRVTLRCSPRSGDLSVYWYQQSLDQGLQFLIQYYNGEERAKGNILERFSAQQFPDLHSELNLSSLELGDSALYFCASSVDGYPYNEQFFGPGTRLTVL.

The rearrangement joins TRBV5-4 to TRBJ2-3; TRBD2 agrees at 8 bases. The CDR3 has 14 residues. Germline V lookup: CDR1 SGHNT, CDR2 YYREEE (reference sequence). J was trimmed by 4 bases and V by 4 bases; bases with no gene match: 5. CDR3 sequence (DNA): TGTGCCAGCAGCCTCAGGACTAGCCCAGATACGCAGTATTTT. It translates to CASSLRTSPDTQYF.

This clone occurred a few times. V is TRBV18 and J is TRBJ2-7, with D possibly TRBD1 on 6 matching bases. Trimming took 3 bases from V and 7 from J, leaving 10 bases between them. The CDR3 has 12 residues. Looked up from germline, CDR1 is KGHSH and CDR2 is LQKENI. DNA of the CDR3: TGTGCCAGCTCACCCGACAGGCGGGAGCAGTACTTC. Amino acids: CASSPDRREQYF.

This clone has more than one count but fewer than ten. The chain joins TRBV30 to TRBJ2-2, with a tentative D call TRBD2 (5 bases). Trimming stripped 8 bases from V and 3 bases from J, with 13 bases between. CDR1 and CDR2 (germline): GTSNPN, SVGIG (reference sequence). The CDR3 is 13 residues long. The CDR3 region has the DNA TGTGCCCTATGGGCGAGGGACACCGGGGAGCTGTTTTTT. As protein: CALWARDTGELFF.

This rearrangement joins TRBV7-2 to TRBJ2-1; TRBD2 matches 8 bases. This CDR3 has 19 residues. Germline V gene lookup returns CDR1 SGHTA and CDR2 FQGNSA. V lost 0 bases and J lost 4; bases outside the gene matches: 14. CDR3: CASSLARFKRETSYNEQFF. The CDR3 DNA reads as TGTGCCAGCAGCTTAGCTAGGTTTAAGCGGGAGACTTCTTACAATGAGCAGTTCTTC. Together with reference TRBV7-2 and TRBJ2-1, the CDR3 gives the full variable domain: GAGVSQSPSNKVTEKGKDVELRCDPISGHTALYWYRQSLGQGLEFLIYFQGNSAPDKSGLPSDRFSAERTGGSVSTLTIQRTQQEDSAVYLCASSLARFKRETSYNEQFFGPGTRLTVL.

About this clone itself: The sample contains more than one DNA sequence encoding this CDR3. V is TRBV5-6 and J is TRBJ2-7, with D possibly TRBD2 on 5 matching bases. The germline V gene has CDR1 SGHDT and CDR2 YYEEEE. With 4 bases removed from V and 3 bases from J, the gap between germline ends came to 8 bases. CDR3 length: 12 amino acids. The DNA for the CDR3 is TGTGCCAGCAGCCCTGGGAGCTACGAGCAGTACTTC. This codes for CASSPGSYEQYF.

This chain uses TRBV29-1 with TRBJ1-1; possible D gene TRBD1, 6 bases. Trimming pared 7 bases from V and 4 bases from J, leaving 19 bases between. In germline, CDR1 is SQVTM, CDR2 ANQGSEA. The CDR3 is 14 amino acids. The CDR3 is CSGGEQGPGTEAFF. The CDR3, as DNA: TGCAGCGGGGGGGAACAGGGCCCTGGCACTGAAGCTTTCTTT.

This clone came up a few times. At the DNA level, this CDR3 is encoded by other sequences in the same sample as well. The CDR3 here is CASSIRRETQYF. The CDR3 DNA is TGTGCCAGCAGTATCCGGAGAGAGACCCAGTACTTC. The V gene is TRBV2, the J gene TRBJ2-5; no definite D call. V dropped 5 bases and J dropped 4 bases, with 8 bases sitting between them. CDR1 SNHLY and CDR2 FYNNEI come from the germline V gene. This CDR3 is built from 12 residues.

This clone was detected a few times. The sample holds other DNA sequences that translate to the same CDR3. The chain couples TRBV9 to TRBJ2-3; D not certain. The CDR3 consists of 15 residues. Germline CDR1 is SGDLS and CDR2 is YYNGEE. V dropped 2 bases and J dropped 0 bases, with 10 bases sitting between them. As DNA, the CDR3 is TGTGCCAGCAGCGTTCGGGCAGCTAGCACAGATACGCAGTATTTT. It codes for CASSVRAASTDTQYF.

The rearrangement links TRBV30 to TRBJ1-4; D perhaps matches TRBD1 (6 bases). Germline lookup yields CDR1 GTSNPN and CDR2 SVGIG (reference sequence). Between the trimmed V and J ends, which lost 1 base and 0 bases, there was a span of 12 bases. The CDR3 runs to 16 residues. The CDR3 region is CAWSEQGGTTNEKLFF. DNA for the CDR3: TGTGCCTGGAGTGAACAGGGTGGTACAACTAATGAAAAACTGTTTTTT.

Comments on this clone: Different DNA sequences within this sample yield the same CDR3. The V call is TRBV29-1, the J call TRBJ2-3, with D perhaps assigned TRBD1 or TRBD2 (5 bases each). V was cut by 6 bases and J by 4 bases, with 8 bases left in between. The length of the CDR3 is 11 residues. Per the germline V gene, CDR1 is SQVTM and CDR2 is ANQGSEA. In DNA, the CDR3 is TGCAGCGTAGGGACGGCAGATACGCAGTATTTT. It encodes CSVGTADTQYF.

The chain couples TRBV14 to TRBJ2-5; 8 bases align to TRBD1. V was pared by 6 bases and J by 4 bases, with 7 bases of the junction left unmatched. This CDR3 has 14 residues. From germline, CDR1 is SGHDN and CDR2 FVKESK. The CDR3 region has the DNA TGTGCCAGCAGGAGGCAGGGGGCTGGAGAGACCCAGTACTTC. It specifies CASRRQGAGETQYF.

CDR3 bases: TGTGCCAGCTCACCGAGGGACACCCTGGAAAAACTGTTTTTT. It encodes CASSPRDTLEKLFF. The chain recombines TRBV18 with TRBJ1-4; weak D call: TRBD1 (6 bases). V lost 3 bases and J lost 8, with 13 bases in between. The CDR3 is made up of 14 amino acids. Germline CDR1 and CDR2: KGHSH and LQKENI.

The genes are TRBV2 and TRBJ1-4; D is unresolved. Germline V gene data show CDR1 as SNHLY and CDR2 as FYNNEI. The V and J ends lost 4 bases and 6 bases respectively, with 9 bases between them. This CDR3 contains 13 residues. CDR3 protein: CASSGGQDEKLFF. The CDR3 DNA is TGTGCCAGCAGTGGCGGGCAGGATGAAAAACTGTTTTTT.

This clone was observed a few times. The J gene is TRBJ1-6, the V gene TRBV7-3, with a possible D match to TRBD1 (6 bases). This CDR3 is built from 16 residues. V lost 2 bases to trimming and J lost 10 bases, with 18 bases between them. Germline V lookup: CDR1 SGHTA, CDR2 FQGTGA. CDR3 in amino acids: CASSLGGAQGRSPLHF. DNA for the CDR3: TGTGCCAGCAGCTTAGGAGGGGCTCAGGGGAGATCACCCCTCCACTTT.

There are a few counts of this clone. The chain uses TRBV11-3 and TRBJ2-3, with TRBD2 identical over 10 bases. Per germline, CDR1 SGHNT and CDR2 YENEEA. Trimming took 5 bases from V and 9 from J; bases not matched to a gene: 17. The CDR3 is 17 amino acids. The CDR3 loop reads CASSPRASGGNGETQYF. CDR3 coding DNA: TGTGCCAGCAGCCCCCGAGCTAGCGGGGGCAATGGAGAGACGCAGTATTTT.

The chain recombines TRBV5-1 with TRBJ1-1, with D hard to call. V was trimmed by 4 bases and J by 0 bases, leaving 10 bases between them. Per the germline V gene, CDR1 is SGHRS and CDR2 is YFSETQ. The CDR3 extends over 14 amino acids. CDR3 nucleotide sequence: TGCGCCAGCAGCCCCCAGGTAGTGAACACTGAAGCTTTCTTT. Translation gives CASSPQVVNTEAFF.

This clone was found a few times. CDR3 loop: CASSSDVNTEAFF. The CDR3 DNA reads TGTGCCAGCAGCTCCGACGTGAACACTGAAGCTTTCTTT. The chain links TRBV13 to TRBJ1-1; no firm D call. V was shortened by 4 bases and J by 0 bases, with 6 bases between the two germline ends. Germline V gene sequence: CDR1 PRHDT, CDR2 FYEKMQ (reference sequence). CDR3 length equals 13 residues.

This rearrangement joins TRBV25-1 to TRBJ1-2; 8 bases are a match to TRBD1. CDR1 MGHDK and CDR2 SYGVNS come from the germline V gene. This CDR3 has 14 amino acids. Trimming took 6 bases from V and 5 from J; bases not matched to a gene: 8. As DNA, the CDR3 is TGTGCCAGCAGACTTACAGGGGGTAAATATGGCTACACCTTC. This codes for CASRLTGGKYGYTF.

This chain connects TRBV16 to TRBJ2-1; D remains unclear. This CDR3 region has 13 residues. The V gene's germline CDR1 is KGHSY and CDR2 FQNENV. Trimming took 2 bases from V and 7 from J, leaving 9 bases between them. This chain's CDR3 is CASSQETGNEQFF. The CDR3 bases are TGTGCCAGCAGCCAAGAGACTGGGAATGAGCAGTTCTTC.

J is TRBJ1-2 and V is TRBV10-3; 11 positions agree with TRBD1. Germline CDR1 reads ENHRY; CDR2 reads SYGVKD. V was pared by 3 bases and J by 4 bases, with 10 bases of the junction left unmatched. The CDR3 contains 17 residues. The DNA of the CDR3 is TGTGCCATCAGTGACCCAGGACAGGGGGCCGAGTTCTATGGCTACACCTTC. The encoded protein is CAISDPGQGAEFYGYTF.

This chain connects TRBV30 to TRBJ2-1; weak D call: TRBD1 (5 bases). The germline V gene has CDR1 GTSNPN and CDR2 SVGIG (reference sequence). The CDR3 sequence is 15 residues long. The germline V and J ends were trimmed by 0 bases and 2 bases, with 11 bases remaining between them. For the CDR3, the DNA is TGTGCCTGGAGTGTAGGGGCGTCAACCTACAATGAGCAGTTCTTC. It specifies CAWSVGASTYNEQFF.

The chain has TRBV5-4 and TRBJ2-1; 7 nucleotides agree with TRBD2. The V gene's germline CDR1 is SGHNT and CDR2 YYREEE (reference sequence). This CDR3 region has 13 residues. Losses at the gene ends were 4 bases for V and 6 bases for J; bases not matched to a gene: 4. Written as DNA, the CDR3 is TGTGCCAGCAGCAAGACTAGCCCCAATGAGCAGTTCTTC. Translating gives CASSKTSPNEQFF.

This clone showed up just a few times. CDR3 DNA: TGCGCCAGCAGCACCGGGACTAGCGGGAGGCGCCAAGAGACCCAGTACTTC. Translated, it gives CASSTGTSGRRQETQYF. V and J are TRBV5-1 and TRBJ2-5; the match to TRBD2 covers 15 bases. After removal of 4 bases from V and 1 base from J, the junction contained 5 bases not matched to a gene. This CDR3 has 17 amino acids. Germline loops: CDR1 SGHRS, CDR2 YFSETQ.

This clone showed up just a few times. The chain has TRBV30 and TRBJ2-7; 9 nucleotides line up with TRBD1. The trim removed 2 bases at V and 7 bases at J, leaving 12 bases unmatched. This CDR3 contains 15 residues. Germline V lookup: CDR1 GTSNPN, CDR2 SVGIG (reference sequence). Here the CDR3 reads CAWSPPGQGWAEQYF. The CDR3 DNA sequence: TGTGCCTGGAGTCCGCCGGGACAGGGTTGGGCTGAGCAGTACTTC. The complete variable domain, with remaining parts taken from reference TRBV30 and TRBJ2-7, reads SQTIHQWPATLVQPVGSPLSLECTVEGTSNPNLYWYRQAAGRGLQLLFYSVGIGQISSEVPQNLSASRPQDRQFILSSKKLLLSDSGFYLCAWSPPGQGWAEQYFGPGTRLTVT.

This clone was seen more than once but under ten times. V usage is TRBV4-1 and J usage is TRBJ2-2; D assignment may be TRBD1 or TRBD2 (5 bases each). In germline, CDR1 is MGHRA, CDR2 YSYEKL. The CDR3 runs to 15 residues. Trimming stripped 3 bases from V and 4 bases from J, with 12 bases between. CDR3 in amino acids: CASSHRDGRTGELFF. The CDR3 DNA reads as TGCGCCAGCAGCCATCGGGACGGACGCACCGGGGAGCTGTTTTTT.